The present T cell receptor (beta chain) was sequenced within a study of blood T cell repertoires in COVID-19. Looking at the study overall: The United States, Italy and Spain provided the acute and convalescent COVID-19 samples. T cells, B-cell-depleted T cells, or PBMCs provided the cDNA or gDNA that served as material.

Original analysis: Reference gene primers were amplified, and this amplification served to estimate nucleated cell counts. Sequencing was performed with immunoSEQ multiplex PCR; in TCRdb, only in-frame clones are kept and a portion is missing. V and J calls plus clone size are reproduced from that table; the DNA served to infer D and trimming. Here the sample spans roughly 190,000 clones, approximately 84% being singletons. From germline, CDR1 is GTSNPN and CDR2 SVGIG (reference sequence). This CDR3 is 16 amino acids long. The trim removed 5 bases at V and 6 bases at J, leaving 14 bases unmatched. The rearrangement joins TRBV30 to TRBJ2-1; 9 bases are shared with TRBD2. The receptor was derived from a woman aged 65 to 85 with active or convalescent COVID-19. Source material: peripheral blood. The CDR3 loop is CAWDPPGGRAFNEQFF. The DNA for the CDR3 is TGTGCCTGGGACCCTCCCGGCGGGAGGGCCTTCAATGAGCAGTTCTTC.